A single sample is the source of the 21 T cell receptor beta chains below, sequenced in a study of response to subunit inactivated influenza vaccine. Each CDR3 protein is one row after TCRdb ran MiXCR on the RT-PCR reads. Of 300,000 to 350,000 distinct CDR3 sequences in the sample, around a fifth were seen once. This specimen consisted of PBMCs from blood, obtained about 19 months after vaccination. These receptors came from a man in his fifties or sixties who received an inactivated influenza vaccine.

This clonotype was counted a few times. The chain is built from TRBV20-1 and TRBJ2-7; D unresolved. Germline values: CDR1 DFQATT, CDR2 SNEGSKA (reference sequence). This CDR3 has 13 residues. V shed 0 bases and J shed 2 bases, with 8 bases lying between them. The CDR3 protein is CSARDTPTYEQYF. The CDR3 DNA reads as TGCAGTGCTAGAGATACCCCAACCTACGAGCAGTACTTC.

The chain employs TRBV21-1 and TRBJ2-7. TRBV21-1 is described as a pseudogene. The CDR3 contains 14 residues. The CDR3 DNA reads as TGTGCCAGCAGCAGCCTACATATTATGGGCGAGCAGTACTTC. It specifies CASSSLHIMGEQYF.

This clonotype was seen a handful of times. V is TRBV11-2 and J is TRBJ1-2; 8 bases line up with TRBD1. The V and J ends lost 0 bases and 4 bases, in that order; junction bases with no gene match: 13. Germline lookup yields CDR1 SGHAT and CDR2 FQNNGV. This CDR3 comprises 18 residues. DNA for the CDR3: TGTGCCAGCAGCTTAGAATTCCGGACAGGGAACCTGAGCTATGGCTACACCTTC. Its protein product is CASSLEFRTGNLSYGYTF. The full variable domain, completed using reference TRBV11-2 and TRBJ1-2, is EAGVAQSPRYKIIEKRQSVAFWCNPISGHATLYWYQQILGQGPKLLIQFQNNGVVDDSQLPKDRFSAERLKGVDSTLKIQPAKLEDSAVYLCASSLEFRTGNLSYGYTFGSGTRLTVV.

This clonotype was observed many times. The chain links TRBV7-6 to TRBJ1-2; maybe TRBD1 (5 bases). The V gene's germline CDR1 is SGHVS and CDR2 FNYEAQ. V gave up 5 bases and J gave up 8 bases, with 18 bases separating them. The CDR3 consists of 14 residues. CDR3 sequence reads: CASSPAGTTLGYTF. CDR3 DNA sequence: TGTGCCAGCAGCCCCGCGGGGACGACTCTAGGCTACACCTTC.

This chain connects TRBV6-5 to TRBJ1-5; unclear D gene. Germline V gene sequence: CDR1 MNHEY, CDR2 SVGAGI. V lost 6 bases, J lost 6 bases, and 18 bases lay in between. This CDR3 is built from 15 residues. CDR3 nucleotide sequence: TGTGCCAGCAGCTCCTCTGGCCGAGAGACTCAGCCCCAGCATTTT. Residues: CASSSSGRETQPQHF.

The V gene is TRBV2, the J gene TRBJ1-2, with D unresolved. Trimming removed 0 bases at V and 8 bases at J, with 13 bases between. Germline lookup yields CDR1 SNHLY and CDR2 FYNNEI. The CDR3 loop spans 14 amino acids. DNA of the CDR3: TGTGCCAGCAGTGAAGCGCTTGTAGCCCAAGGCTACACCTTC. It translates to CASSEALVAQGYTF.

There are a few counts of this clonotype. The chain has TRBV19 and TRBJ2-6, with D tentatively TRBD1 or TRBD2 (5 bases each). Per germline, CDR1 LNHDA and CDR2 SQIVND (reference sequence). This CDR3 is built from 16 residues. V lost 6 bases, J lost 5 bases, and 17 bases lay in between. DNA for the CDR3: TGTGCCAGTAGCAAAGGGACCTCCAGATGGGCCAACGTCCTGACTTTC. Residues: CASSKGTSRWANVLTF.

This clonotype was seen many times. The rearrangement joins TRBV7-2 to TRBJ1-1; unclear D gene. Per the germline V gene, CDR1 is SGHTA and CDR2 is FQGNSA. The CDR3 spans 14 residues. With 8 bases removed from V and 3 bases from J, the gap between germline ends came to 16 bases. CDR3 DNA: TGTGCCAGCGGACGATTTTCCGGCGACACTGAAGCTTTCTTT. Protein product: CASGRFSGDTEAFF.

This clonotype was counted at least ten times. The V and J genes are TRBV2 and TRBJ1-2; the D is unclear. Trimming removed 4 bases from V and 5 bases from J, with 11 bases in between. CDR3 length: 13 amino acids. CDR1 is SNHLY and CDR2 is FYNNEI in the germline V gene. The CDR3 coding sequence is TGTGCCAGCAGTGTTTACACTACTTATGGCTACACCTTC. This translates into CASSVYTTYGYTF.

The chain carries TRBV5-1 and TRBJ1-1; possibly TRBD1 for D (6 bases). V dropped 0 bases and J dropped 6 bases, with 12 bases sitting between them. The CDR3 runs to 14 residues. Germline CDR1 is SGHRS and CDR2 is YFSETQ. CDR3 residues: CASSLDGTSSEAFF. CDR3 coding DNA: TGCGCCAGCAGCTTGGACGGGACATCCTCTGAAGCTTTCTTT.

In this sample, this clonotype turned up a few times. The gene calls are TRBV7-9 and TRBJ2-1; D not certain. CDR3 length equals 17 residues. The germline gives CDR1 SEHNR, CDR2 FQNEAQ (reference sequence). Between the trimmed V and J ends, which lost 4 bases and 2 bases, there was a span of 18 bases. The CDR3 protein is CASSSIGRALTYNEQFF. In nucleotides, the CDR3 is TGTGCCAGCAGCTCTATCGGGCGAGCCTTAACCTACAATGAGCAGTTCTTC.

The rearrangement uses TRBV7-8 and TRBJ2-1; 8 bases agree with TRBD2. Germline loops: CDR1 SGHVS, CDR2 FQNEAQ. The CDR3 totals 16 residues. V trimming: 5 bases; J trimming: 0 bases; junction bases outside the gene matches: 6. CDR3 in DNA: TGTGCCAGCAGCAAAAAGCGGGAGAGCTCCTACAATGAGCAGTTCTTC. It translates to CASSKKRESSYNEQFF. Based on the CDR3 plus reference TRBV7-8 and TRBJ2-1, the full variable domain is GAGVSQSPRYKVAKRGQDVALRCDPISGHVSLFWYQQALGQGPEFLTYFQNEAQLDKSGLPSDRFFAERPEGSVSTLKIQRTQQEDSAVYLCASSKKRESSYNEQFFGPGTRLTVL.

This clonotype was counted a few times. The gene calls are TRBV7-9 and TRBJ1-2, with TRBD1 identical over 7 bases. V lost 10 bases, J lost 5 bases, and 13 bases stayed unmatched. CDR3 size: 14 residues. Germline assignment: CDR1 SEHNR and CDR2 FQNEAQ (reference sequence). The CDR3 here is CATTTRGTEYGYTF. CDR3 nucleotide sequence: TGTGCCACCACTACCAGGGGGACTGAATATGGCTACACCTTC.

The J gene is TRBJ1-5, the V gene TRBV6-1, with 7 bases matching TRBD1. The J segment lost 2 bases and the V segment lost 7 bases, leaving 8 bases of the junction unmatched. The CDR3 loop spans 15 amino acids. The germline CDR1 and CDR2 sequences are MNHNS and SASEGT. The CDR3 coding sequence is TGTGCCAGCACCTTAGGGGGCGCGGGCAATCAGCCCCAGCATTTT. Amino acid sequence: CASTLGGAGNQPQHF.

This clonotype came up a few times. The gene calls are TRBV27 and TRBJ1-1; D uncertain. The CDR3 contains 15 residues. The germline CDR1 and CDR2 sequences are MNHEY and SMNVEV (reference sequence). The V gene lost 5 bases and the J gene lost 0 bases, with 13 bases spanning the gap. In DNA form, the CDR3 reads TGTGCCAGCAGTGCCTATCGGGCTGTGAACACTGAAGCTTTCTTT. As protein: CASSAYRAVNTEAFF.

This clonotype was seen more than once but under ten times. The rearrangement uses TRBV4-1 and TRBJ1-2; D unresolved. The length of the CDR3 is 13 residues. Germline V CDR1 and CDR2: MGHRA, YSYEKL. V was trimmed by 1 base and J by 3 bases, leaving 6 bases between them. Here the CDR3 DNA reads TGCGCCAGCAGCCAAGCTCCTGACTATGGCTACACCTTC. Translating gives CASSQAPDYGYTF.

This clonotype was seen a handful of times. V usage is TRBV10-3 and J usage is TRBJ1-3; D not certain. V lost 5 bases and J lost 0, with 8 bases in between. The CDR3 is 14 amino acids. Germline V lookup: CDR1 ENHRY, CDR2 SYGVKD. The CDR3 bases are TGTGCCATCAGTCCTGGGATCTCTGGAAACACCATATATTTT. It specifies CAISPGISGNTIYF.

This clonotype has only a few counts. The CDR3: CSAYDTEAFF. The CDR3 region has the DNA TGCAGTGCCTATGACACTGAAGCTTTCTTT. The V gene is TRBV20-1, the J gene TRBJ1-1; the D is unclear. CDR3 length: 10 residues. Trimming took off 6 bases at V and 3 bases at J, with 5 bases between the two ends. Germline loops: CDR1 DFQATT, CDR2 SNEGSKA (reference sequence).

The DNA of the CDR3 is TGTGCCAGTAGGATGGACAGGTTCGGCTATGGCTACACCTTC. Its protein is CASRMDRFGYGYTF. The J gene is TRBJ1-2, the V gene TRBV19; TRBD1 aligns across 7 bases. The CDR3 extends over 14 amino acids. CDR1 is LNHDA and CDR2 is SQIVND in the germline V gene (reference sequence). V was pared by 6 bases and J by 4 bases, with 8 bases of the junction left unmatched.

This clonotype was detected only a few times. The chain carries TRBV15 and TRBJ1-4; 7 nucleotides agree with TRBD1. The germline V gene encodes CDR1 LNHNV and CDR2 YYDKDF (reference sequence). Trimming took 0 bases from V and 4 from J; bases not matched to a gene: 5. The CDR3 has 16 residues. The CDR3 is CATSRDVGTVNEKLFF. The CDR3 coding sequence is TGTGCCACCAGCAGAGATGTAGGGACAGTTAATGAAAAACTGTTTTTT.

This clonotype has a count of ten or more. This chain connects TRBV12-3 or TRBV12-4 to TRBJ1-4; the match to TRBD1 covers 9 bases. This CDR3 comprises 14 residues. V was pared by 5 bases and J by 7 bases, with 5 bases of the junction left unmatched. In DNA form, the CDR3 reads TGTGCCAGCAGTACCGGGACAGGGTTTGAAAAACTGTTTTTT. Its translation is CASSTGTGFEKLFF.